The sequence of this T cell receptor (beta chain) was determined in a study of cytomegalovirus exposure and HLA in healthy donors. Germline lookup yields CDR1 ENHRY and CDR2 SYGVKD. The CDR3 is 13 residues long. The V gene lost 10 bases and the J gene lost 0 bases, with 12 bases spanning the gap. This clone was recorded once. The PCR contained 60 Vbeta and 13 Jbeta primers. Profiled with immunoSEQ multiplex PCR; TCRdb holds only in-frame clones, not every one. This repertoire shows approximately 140,000 clones, around four fifths found once; its top ten account for around 1.3%. This clonotype was obtained from a male donor in good health and CMV-seropositive. The chain uses TRBV10-3 and TRBJ1-2; no reliable D call. The sample taken for sequencing was PBMCs. CDR3 bases: TGTGCCAGCTTCAAAACAGCTAACTATGGCTACACCTTC. It is translated as CASFKTANYGYTF.